The 20 T cell receptor beta chains presented below share a single source sample, sequenced in a study of T cell responses to AZD1222 COVID-19 vaccine. The data were produced by immunoSEQ multiplex PCR, yet TCRdb's version contains in-frame clones alone and is incomplete. The data hold roughly 100,000 clones, with about nine tenths observed a single time. The source material was peripheral blood, sampled on day 0 of AZD1222 vaccination. Receptors were obtained from an adult in good health.

The V gene is TRBV5-1, the J gene TRBJ1-1, with D maybe TRBD1 (5 bases). The V gene lost 4 bases and the J gene lost 11 bases, with 18 bases spanning the gap. Germline CDR1 and CDR2: SGHRS and YFSETQ. This CDR3 spans 13 amino acids. CDR3: CASSAGQGPSAFF. In DNA form, the CDR3 reads TGCGCCAGCAGCGCCGGGCAGGGTCCGTCGGCTTTCTTT.

There are many counts of this clone. The V call is TRBV19, the J call TRBJ1-1; D is unresolved. V lost 7 bases and J lost 4, with 13 bases in between. CDR3 size: 13 residues. In germline, CDR1 is LNHDA, CDR2 SQIVND (reference sequence). The CDR3 reads CASIGKGSTEAFF. In DNA form, the CDR3 reads TGTGCCAGTATAGGGAAGGGTTCCACTGAAGCTTTCTTT.

This chain links TRBV27 with TRBJ2-7; D remains unclear. CDR3 length equals 13 residues. Germline V lookup: CDR1 MNHEY, CDR2 SMNVEV (reference sequence). Deletions cut 6 bases from V and 3 bases from J, with 12 bases between. The CDR3, as DNA: TGTGCCAGCAGACTAAACAGATTCTACGAGCAGTACTTC. Residues: CASRLNRFYEQYF.

The chain combines TRBV6-5 with TRBJ1-5; D remains unclear. V dropped 6 bases and J dropped 3 bases, with 15 bases sitting between them. The CDR3 contains 15 residues. The germline CDR1 and CDR2 sequences are MNHEY and SVGAGI. Written as DNA, the CDR3 is TGTGCCAGCAGCTTGTCGGGGAGTCCCAATCAGCCCCAGCATTTT. Translated: CASSLSGSPNQPQHF.

This clone has a single count. The rearrangement uses TRBV28 and TRBJ1-2; TRBD1 matches 7 bases. This CDR3 has 14 residues. Germline values: CDR1 MDHEN, CDR2 SYDVKM. Germline trimming cut 6 bases from V and 5 bases from J; bases unmatched to any gene: 9. CDR3 in DNA: TGTGCCAGCAGCCGAGACAGGGTGAGATATGGCTACACCTTC. Protein product: CASSRDRVRYGYTF.

This clone appeared once. The chain carries TRBV7-9 and TRBJ2-5, with D possibly matching TRBD1 (5 bases). This CDR3 is built from 13 residues. Per germline, CDR1 SEHNR and CDR2 FQNEAQ (reference sequence). Trimming shortened V by 3 bases and J by 5 bases, and 10 bases separated the two germline ends. CDR3 region: CASSLRSGETQYF. DNA for the CDR3: TGTGCCAGCAGCTTGAGGTCAGGGGAGACCCAGTACTTC.

V gene TRBV7-9 combines with J gene TRBJ2-7, with D unresolved. CDR1 and CDR2 (germline): SEHNR, FQNEAQ (reference sequence). There are 12 residues in the CDR3. The V and J ends lost 5 bases and 5 bases respectively, with 10 bases between them. Here the CDR3 DNA reads TGTGCCAGCAGCCTAGACACTCACGAGCAGTACTTC. It yields the protein CASSLDTHEQYF.

The V call is TRBV19, the J call TRBJ2-3; 10 bases fit TRBD2. The CDR3 length is 15 residues. Germline loops: CDR1 LNHDA, CDR2 SQIVND (reference sequence). V was clipped by 3 bases and J by 1 base; unmatched bases: 1. For the CDR3, the DNA is TGTGCCAGTAGTATCGGGACTAGCGGCACAGATACGCAGTATTTT. Protein: CASSIGTSGTDTQYF.

This chain connects TRBV24-1 to TRBJ1-2; 9 positions agree with TRBD1. Germline V gene lookup returns CDR1 KGHDR and CDR2 SFDVKD. This CDR3 region has 15 residues. Trimming cost V 4 bases and J 4 bases; bases outside gene matches: 6. CDR3 nucleotides: TGTGCCACCAGTGAGCCCGGGACAGGGTCCTATGGCTACACCTTC. Amino acids: CATSEPGTGSYGYTF.

The chain recombines TRBV28 with TRBJ1-1; perhaps TRBD1 as D (6 bases). Trimming took 4 bases from V and 1 from J, leaving 13 bases between them. The CDR3 runs 15 residues. Germline CDR1 and CDR2: MDHEN and SYDVKM. CDR3 coding DNA: TGTGCCAGCAGTTCCCTAGGGGGGGCGAACACTGAAGCTTTCTTT. Encoded protein: CASSSLGGANTEAFF.

The chain is built from TRBV10-1 and TRBJ1-1; D gene uncertain. CDR3 length: 12 amino acids. V lost 4 bases and J 0 bases, leaving 3 bases between the germline ends. CDR1 and CDR2 (germline): WNHNN, SYGVQD (reference sequence). CDR3 sequence: CASSAVNTEAFF. Written as DNA, the CDR3 is TGCGCCAGCAGTGCTGTGAACACTGAAGCTTTCTTT.

V gene TRBV6-5 combines with J gene TRBJ1-1; TRBD1 is a possible D gene (6 bases). Trimming pared 6 bases from V and 0 bases from J, leaving 11 bases between. Germline values: CDR1 MNHEY, CDR2 SVGAGI. The CDR3 spans 14 residues. CDR3 protein: CASSLGGLNTEAFF. CDR3 nucleotides: TGTGCCAGCAGCCTAGGGGGTTTGAACACTGAAGCTTTCTTT.

This clone was counted a single time. The chain recombines TRBV6-5 with TRBJ2-2, with TRBD2 matching over 10 bases. The germline V gene has CDR1 MNHEY and CDR2 SVGAGI. The V and J ends lost 2 bases and 5 bases, in that order; junction bases with no gene match: 5. This CDR3 contains 16 residues. CDR3: CASSYLAGVRTGELFF. The DNA for the CDR3 is TGTGCCAGCAGTTACCTAGCGGGAGTTAGAACCGGGGAGCTGTTTTTT.

J is TRBJ2-7 and V is TRBV21-1; the table's D gene call, TRBD1, was not cross checked with the DNA. TRBV21-1 is a pseudogene locus. CDR3 size: 13 residues. In DNA, the CDR3 is TGTGCCAGCAGCATGGCAGGGCAGGACGAGCAGTACTTC. Residues: CASSMAGQDEQYF.

This clone was seen more than once but under ten times. Distinct nucleotide sequences in the sample also encode this CDR3. CDR3 sequence (DNA): TGTGCCAGCAGGGGACTAGCGGGAGGGTACAATGAGCAGTTCTTC. Translating it yields CASRGLAGGYNEQFF. This chain links TRBV11-1 with TRBJ2-1, with 16 bases aligning to TRBD2. The trim removed 6 bases at V and 4 bases at J, leaving 0 bases unmatched. Germline V CDR1 and CDR2: SGHAT, FQDESV (reference sequence). This CDR3 is 15 amino acids long.

The J gene is TRBJ2-7, the V gene TRBV18, with D uncertain. Trimming took 2 bases from V and 6 from J, leaving 17 bases between them. Germline assignment: CDR1 KGHSH and CDR2 LQKENI. The CDR3 totals 15 residues. CDR3 sequence (DNA): TGTGCCAGCTCACCAAGGATAACAGAGACTGCCGAGCAGTACTTC. This translates into CASSPRITETAEQYF.

With respect to this clone: The junction does not match germline at one end; this may be a read error. V and J are TRBV27 and TRBJ1-1; D is perhaps TRBD1 (5 bases). The germline CDR1 and CDR2 sequences are MNHEY and SMNVEV (reference sequence). This CDR3 contains 12 residues. The CDR3, as DNA: TGTGCCAGCAGTTTAATCGGACATGAAGTTTTCTTT. Translating gives CASSLIGHEVFF.

The chain links TRBV7-2 to TRBJ2-3, with 9 nucleotides matching TRBD2. Germline CDR1 and CDR2: SGHTA and FQGNSA. V was pared by 5 bases and J by 2 bases, with 8 bases of the junction left unmatched. This CDR3 region has 16 residues. In nucleotides, the CDR3 is TGTGCCAGCAGCCCCCTAGCGGGGAGCCTCACAGATACGCAGTATTTT. It translates to CASSPLAGSLTDTQYF.

This clone was observed once. The chain has TRBV7-8 and TRBJ1-4, with 7 bases that match TRBD1. This CDR3 is built from 15 residues. The J segment lost 7 bases and the V segment lost 2 bases, leaving 7 bases of the junction unmatched. Germline assignment: CDR1 SGHVS and CDR2 FQNEAQ. The CDR3 region is CASSLSRTGGEKLFF. The DNA for the CDR3 is TGTGCCAGCAGCTTATCCAGGACAGGCGGTGAAAAACTGTTTTTT.

This chain joins TRBV28 and TRBJ2-1, with 7 bases matching TRBD2. This CDR3 spans 13 amino acids. The germline V gene encodes CDR1 MDHEN and CDR2 SYDVKM. The V and J ends lost 5 bases and 6 bases, in that order; junction bases with no gene match: 4. The CDR3 bases are TGTGCCAGCAGTACGACTAGCCCCAATGAGCAGTTCTTC. This encodes CASSTTSPNEQFF.